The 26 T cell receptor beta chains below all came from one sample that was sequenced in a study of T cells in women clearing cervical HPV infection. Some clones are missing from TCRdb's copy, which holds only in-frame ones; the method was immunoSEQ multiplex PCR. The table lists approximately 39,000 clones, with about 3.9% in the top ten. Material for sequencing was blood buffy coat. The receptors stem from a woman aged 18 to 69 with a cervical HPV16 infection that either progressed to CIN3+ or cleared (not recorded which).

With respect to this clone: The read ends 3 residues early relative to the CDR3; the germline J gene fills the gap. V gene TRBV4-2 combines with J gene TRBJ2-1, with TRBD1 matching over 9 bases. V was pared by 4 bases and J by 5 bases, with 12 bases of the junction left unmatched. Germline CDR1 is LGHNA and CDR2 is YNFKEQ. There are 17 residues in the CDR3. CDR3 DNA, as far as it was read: TGTGCCAGCAGCCCGCCCCGCAGGACAGGGGTAAACAATGAG. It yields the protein CASSPPRRTGVNNE. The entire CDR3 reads CASSPPRRTGVNNEQFF.

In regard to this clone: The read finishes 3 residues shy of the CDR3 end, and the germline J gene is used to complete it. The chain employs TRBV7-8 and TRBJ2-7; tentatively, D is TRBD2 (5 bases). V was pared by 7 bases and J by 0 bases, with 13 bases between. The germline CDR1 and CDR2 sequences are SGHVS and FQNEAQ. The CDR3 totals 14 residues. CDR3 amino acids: CASMNRLNSYEQYF. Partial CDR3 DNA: TGTGCCAGCATGAACAGACTAAACTCCTACGAG.

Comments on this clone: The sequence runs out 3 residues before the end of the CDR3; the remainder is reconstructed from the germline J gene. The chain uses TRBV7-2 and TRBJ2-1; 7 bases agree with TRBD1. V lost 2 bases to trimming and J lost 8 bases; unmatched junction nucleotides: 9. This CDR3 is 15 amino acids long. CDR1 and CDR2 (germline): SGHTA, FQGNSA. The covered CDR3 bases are TGTGCCAGCAGCTTATGGGGGACAGAAGGTGATGAG. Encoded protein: CASSLWGTEGDE. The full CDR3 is CASSLWGTEGDEQFF.

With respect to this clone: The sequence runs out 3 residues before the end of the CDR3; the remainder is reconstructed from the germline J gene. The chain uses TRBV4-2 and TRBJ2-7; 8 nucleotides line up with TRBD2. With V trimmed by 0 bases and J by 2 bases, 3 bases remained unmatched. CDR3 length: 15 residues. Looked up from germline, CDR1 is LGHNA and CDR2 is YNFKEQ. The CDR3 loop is CASSQDTSGTYEQYF. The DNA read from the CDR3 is TGTGCCAGCAGCCAAGATACTAGCGGTACCTACGAG.

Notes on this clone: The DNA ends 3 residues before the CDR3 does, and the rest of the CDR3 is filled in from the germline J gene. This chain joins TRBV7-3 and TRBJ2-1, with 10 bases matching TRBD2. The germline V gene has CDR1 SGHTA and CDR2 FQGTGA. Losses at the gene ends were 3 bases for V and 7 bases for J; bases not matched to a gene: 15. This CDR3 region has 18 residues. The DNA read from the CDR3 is TGTGCCAGCAGCTTCCTGGGGTCTTGTCTAGCGGGGGTTAATGAG. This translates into CASSFLGSCLAGVNE. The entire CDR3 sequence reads CASSFLGSCLAGVNEQFF.

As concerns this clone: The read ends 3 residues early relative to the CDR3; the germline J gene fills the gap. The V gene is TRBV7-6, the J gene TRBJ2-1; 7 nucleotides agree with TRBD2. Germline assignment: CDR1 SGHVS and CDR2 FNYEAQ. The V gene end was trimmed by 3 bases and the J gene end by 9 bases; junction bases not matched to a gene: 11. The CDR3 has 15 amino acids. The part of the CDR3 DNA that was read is TGTGCCAGCAGCTTGGAGTGGGGGGGGACGGGTGAG. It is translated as CASSLEWGGTGE. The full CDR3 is CASSLEWGGTGEQFF.

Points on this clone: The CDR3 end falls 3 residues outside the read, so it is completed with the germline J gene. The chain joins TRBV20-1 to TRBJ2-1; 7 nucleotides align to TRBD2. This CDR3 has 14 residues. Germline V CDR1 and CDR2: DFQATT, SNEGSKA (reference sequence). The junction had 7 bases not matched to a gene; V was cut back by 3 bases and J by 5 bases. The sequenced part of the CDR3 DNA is TGCAGTGCTAGGTCAGCGGGACGCGACAATGAG. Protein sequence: CSARSAGRDNE. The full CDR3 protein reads CSARSAGRDNEQFF.

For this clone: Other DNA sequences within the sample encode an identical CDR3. The chain's CDR3 is CSALGTGDGYTF. The covered CDR3 bases are TGCAGTGCCCTGGGCACAGGGGATGGC. The chain is built from TRBV20-1 and TRBJ1-2, with 7 bases matching TRBD1. With the read ending 3 residues before the CDR3 end, the germline J gene is used to fill in that end. Germline CDR1 and CDR2: DFQATT and SNEGSKA (reference sequence). Germline trimming cut 6 bases from V and 6 bases from J; bases unmatched to any gene: 7. This CDR3 spans 12 amino acids.

CDR3 in amino acids: CASSVRTVEAFF. The CDR3 bases that were read are TGTGCCAGCAGTGTCCGGACTGTTGAA. The chain has TRBV2 and TRBJ1-1; D ambiguous. The CDR3 is cut off 3 residues early in the read; its end comes from the germline J gene. This CDR3 spans 12 amino acids. Germline V gene sequence: CDR1 SNHLY, CDR2 FYNNEI. V was cut by 4 bases and J by 7 bases, with 10 bases left in between.

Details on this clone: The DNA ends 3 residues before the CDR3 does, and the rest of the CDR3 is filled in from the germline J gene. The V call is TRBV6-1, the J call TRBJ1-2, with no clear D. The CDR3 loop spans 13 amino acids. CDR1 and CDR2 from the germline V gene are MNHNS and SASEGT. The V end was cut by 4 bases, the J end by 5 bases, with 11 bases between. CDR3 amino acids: CASSGALGYGYTF. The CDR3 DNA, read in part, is TGTGCCAGCAGTGGAGCGCTCGGGTATGGC.

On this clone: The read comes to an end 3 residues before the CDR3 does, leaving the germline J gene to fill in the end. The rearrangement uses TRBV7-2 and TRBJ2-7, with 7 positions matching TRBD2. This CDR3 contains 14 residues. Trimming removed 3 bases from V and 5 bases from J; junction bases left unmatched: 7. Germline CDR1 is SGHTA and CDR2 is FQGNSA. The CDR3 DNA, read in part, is TGTGCCAGCAGCTTTTTGGCGGGAGACCACGAG. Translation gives CASSFLAGDHE. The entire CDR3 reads CASSFLAGDHEQYF.

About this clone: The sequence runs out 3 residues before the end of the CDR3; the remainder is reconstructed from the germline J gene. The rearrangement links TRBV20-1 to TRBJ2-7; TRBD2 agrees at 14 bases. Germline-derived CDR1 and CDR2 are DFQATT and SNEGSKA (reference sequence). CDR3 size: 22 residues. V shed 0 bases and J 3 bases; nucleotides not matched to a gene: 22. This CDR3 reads CSARDPRRYSGLAGGIVYEQYF. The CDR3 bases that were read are TGCAGTGCTAGAGACCCCCGACGGTACTCAGGACTAGCGGGAGGAATCGTCTACGAG.

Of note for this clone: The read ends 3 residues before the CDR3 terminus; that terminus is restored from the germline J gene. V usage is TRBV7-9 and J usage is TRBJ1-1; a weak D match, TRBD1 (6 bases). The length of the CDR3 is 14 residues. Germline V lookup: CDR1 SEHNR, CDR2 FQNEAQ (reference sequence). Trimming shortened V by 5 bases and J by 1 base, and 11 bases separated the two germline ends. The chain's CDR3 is CASSQGQANTEAFF. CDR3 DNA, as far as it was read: TGTGCCAGCAGCCAGGGGCAGGCGAACACTGAA.

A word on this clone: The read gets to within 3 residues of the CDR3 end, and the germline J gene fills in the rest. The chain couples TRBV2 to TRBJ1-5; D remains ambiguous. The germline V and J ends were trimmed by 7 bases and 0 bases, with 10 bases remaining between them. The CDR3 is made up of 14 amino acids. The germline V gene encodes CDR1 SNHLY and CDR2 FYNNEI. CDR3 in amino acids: CASTDSPSNQPQHF. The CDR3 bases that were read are TGTGCCAGCACCGATAGCCCTAGCAATCAGCCC.

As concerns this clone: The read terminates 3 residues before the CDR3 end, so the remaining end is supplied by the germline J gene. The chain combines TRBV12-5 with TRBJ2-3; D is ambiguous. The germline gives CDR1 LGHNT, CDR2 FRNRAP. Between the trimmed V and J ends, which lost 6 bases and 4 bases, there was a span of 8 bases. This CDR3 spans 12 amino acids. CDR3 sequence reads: CASGSGPDTQYF. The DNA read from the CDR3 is TGTGCTAGTGGCTCAGGCCCAGATACG.

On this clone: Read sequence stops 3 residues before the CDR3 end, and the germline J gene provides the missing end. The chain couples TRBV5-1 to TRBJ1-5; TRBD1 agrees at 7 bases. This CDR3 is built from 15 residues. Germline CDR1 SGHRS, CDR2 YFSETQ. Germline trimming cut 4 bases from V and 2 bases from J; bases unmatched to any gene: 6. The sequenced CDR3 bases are TGCGCCAGCAGCCCAGGGGGGTTGCGCAATCAGCCC. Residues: CASSPGGLRNQP. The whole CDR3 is CASSPGGLRNQPQHF.

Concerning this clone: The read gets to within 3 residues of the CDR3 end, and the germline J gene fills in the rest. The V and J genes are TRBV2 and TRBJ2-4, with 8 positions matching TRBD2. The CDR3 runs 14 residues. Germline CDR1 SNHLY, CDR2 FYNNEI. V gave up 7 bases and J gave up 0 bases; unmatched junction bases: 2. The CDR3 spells CASTGGVAKNIQYF. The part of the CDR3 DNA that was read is TGTGCCAGCACCGGGGGGGTAGCCAAAAACATT. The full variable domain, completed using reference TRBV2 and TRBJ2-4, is EPEVTQTPSHQVTQMGQEVILRCVPISNHLYFYWYRQILGQKVEFLVSFYNNEISEKSEIFDDQFSVERPDGSNFTLKIRSTKLEDSAMYFCASTGGVAKNIQYFGAGTRLSVL.

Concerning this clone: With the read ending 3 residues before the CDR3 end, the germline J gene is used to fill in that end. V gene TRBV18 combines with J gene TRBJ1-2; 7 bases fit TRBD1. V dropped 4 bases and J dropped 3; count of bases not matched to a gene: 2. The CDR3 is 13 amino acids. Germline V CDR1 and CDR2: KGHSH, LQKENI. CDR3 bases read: TGTGCCAGCTCACACGGGACAGACTATGGC. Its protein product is CASSHGTDYG. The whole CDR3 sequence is CASSHGTDYGYTF.

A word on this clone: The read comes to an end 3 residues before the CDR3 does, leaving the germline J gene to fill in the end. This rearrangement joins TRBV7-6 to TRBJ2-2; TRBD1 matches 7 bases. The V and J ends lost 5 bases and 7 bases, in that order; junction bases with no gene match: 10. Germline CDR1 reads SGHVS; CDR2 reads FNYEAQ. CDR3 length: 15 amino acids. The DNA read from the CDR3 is TGTGCCAGCAGCCTTTCGACAGGGAGCGACGGGGAG. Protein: CASSLSTGSDGE. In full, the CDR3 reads CASSLSTGSDGELFF.

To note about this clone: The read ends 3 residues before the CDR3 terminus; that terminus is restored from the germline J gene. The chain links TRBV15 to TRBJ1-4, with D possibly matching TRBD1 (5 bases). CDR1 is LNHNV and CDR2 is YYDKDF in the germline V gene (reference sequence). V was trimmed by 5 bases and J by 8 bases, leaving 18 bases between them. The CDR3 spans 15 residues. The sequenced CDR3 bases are TGTGCCACCAGCGACCGGGACCCGGGGGAGGAAAAA. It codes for CATSDRDPGEEK. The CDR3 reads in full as CATSDRDPGEEKLFF.

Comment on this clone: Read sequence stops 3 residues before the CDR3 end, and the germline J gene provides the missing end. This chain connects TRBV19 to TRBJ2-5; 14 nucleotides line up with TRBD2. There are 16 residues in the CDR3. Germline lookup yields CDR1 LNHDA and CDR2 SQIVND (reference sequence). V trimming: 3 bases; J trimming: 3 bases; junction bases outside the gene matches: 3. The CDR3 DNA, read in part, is TGTGCCAGTAGTATGGGACTAGCGGGGGAGAAAGAGACC. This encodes CASSMGLAGEKET. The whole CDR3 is CASSMGLAGEKETQYF.

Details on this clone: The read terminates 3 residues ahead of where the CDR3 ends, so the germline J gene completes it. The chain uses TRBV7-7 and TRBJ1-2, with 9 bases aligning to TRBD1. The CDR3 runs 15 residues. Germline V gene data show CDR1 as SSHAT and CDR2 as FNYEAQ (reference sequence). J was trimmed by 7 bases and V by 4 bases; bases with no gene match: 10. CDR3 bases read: TGTGCCAGCAGCTCTTGGGACAGGGCCCATGGTGGC. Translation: CASSSWDRAHGG. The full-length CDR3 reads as CASSSWDRAHGGYTF.

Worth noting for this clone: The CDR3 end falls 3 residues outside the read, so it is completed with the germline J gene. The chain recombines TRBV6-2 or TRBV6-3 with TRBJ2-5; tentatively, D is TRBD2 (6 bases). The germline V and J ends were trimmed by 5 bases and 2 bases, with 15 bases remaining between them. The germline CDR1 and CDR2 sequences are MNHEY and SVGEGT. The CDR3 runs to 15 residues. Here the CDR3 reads CASSPLAGLQETQYF. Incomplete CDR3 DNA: TGTGCCAGCAGTCCTCTGGCGGGGTTACAAGAGACC.

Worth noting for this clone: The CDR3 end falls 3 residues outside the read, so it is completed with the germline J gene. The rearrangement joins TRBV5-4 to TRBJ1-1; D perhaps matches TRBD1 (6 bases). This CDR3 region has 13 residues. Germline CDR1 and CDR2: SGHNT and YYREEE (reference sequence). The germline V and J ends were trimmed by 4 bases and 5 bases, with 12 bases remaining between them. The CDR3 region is CASSPGVETEAFF. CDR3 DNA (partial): TGTGCCAGCAGCCCAGGGGTTGAGACTGAA.

Partial CDR3 DNA: TGTGCCAGCAGGACACGGGGGGGAATTGACTATAATTCACCC. Translation gives CASRTRGGIDYNSP. The whole CDR3 reads CASRTRGGIDYNSPLHF. V usage is TRBV13 and J usage is TRBJ1-6; a possible D gene is TRBD1 (5 bases). The sequence runs out 3 residues before the end of the CDR3; the remainder is reconstructed from the germline J gene. The germline CDR1 and CDR2 sequences are PRHDT and FYEKMQ (reference sequence). The CDR3 totals 17 residues. Trimming took 6 bases from V and 3 from J, leaving 18 bases between them.

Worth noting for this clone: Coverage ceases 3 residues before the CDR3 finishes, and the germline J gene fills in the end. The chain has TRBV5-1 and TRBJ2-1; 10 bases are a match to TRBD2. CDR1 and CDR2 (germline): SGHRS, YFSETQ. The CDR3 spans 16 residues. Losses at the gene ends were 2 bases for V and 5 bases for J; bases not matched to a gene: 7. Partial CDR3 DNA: TGCGCCAGCAGCTTCTCTCTAGCGGGGGCCCACAATGAG. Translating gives CASSFSLAGAHNE. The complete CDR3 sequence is CASSFSLAGAHNEQFF. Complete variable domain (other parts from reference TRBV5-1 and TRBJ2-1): KAGVTQTPRYLIKTRGQQVTLSCSPISGHRSVSWYQQTPGQGLQFLFEYFSETQRNKGNFPGRFSGRQFSNSRSEMNVSTLELGDSALYLCASSFSLAGAHNEQFFGPGTRLTVL.